The subject of this entry is one T cell receptor (beta chain). These data come from a study of blood T cell repertoires in COVID-19. Method: immunoSEQ multiplex PCR; TCRdb's copy keeps in-frame clones and lacks some. The repertoire consists of 100,000 to 150,000 clones, with 80% to 95% occurring once and the leading ten covering about 1.9%. The length of the CDR3 is 12 residues. The germline gives CDR1 SNHLY, CDR2 FYNNEI. Trimming pared 5 bases from V and 4 bases from J, leaving 6 bases between. J is TRBJ1-3 and V is TRBV2; D is undetermined. The source material was peripheral blood. This receptor was identified in a man aged 45-65 years with COVID-19, enrolled during active disease. The CDR3 region has the DNA TGTGCCAGCAGTCCGACAGGAAACACCATATATTTT. Translation gives CASSPTGNTIYF.